This T cell receptor beta chain was retrieved from a study of Ad26.COV2.S vaccination and SARS-CoV-2 variants. The assay was immunoSEQ multiplex PCR, and TCRdb's table has in-frame clones only and misses some. Of about 480,000 clones listed, around nine tenths are singletons. There are a few counts of this clone. As yet, its antigen is unknown. The CDR3 runs to 14 residues. Per the germline V gene, CDR1 is MRHNA and CDR2 is SNTAGT. V lost 5 bases, J lost 7 bases, and 6 bases stayed unmatched. Treatment reported: 15 to 20 received Ad26.COV2.S at low or high dose, single or two shots; about 5 received placebo; per-sample allocation not given. Samples were taken on day 63 after the first vaccine or placebo injection. This adult donor, from Boston, was 18-55 years old. Points from the study as a whole: Greater spike-specific TCR breadth was seen in vaccine recipients than in placebo recipients. Total responses of T cells may have been underestimated by the analyses of TCR breadth and depth.

V gene TRBV6-4 combines with J gene TRBJ1-2, with 11 positions matching TRBD1. The sequence was obtained from a person aged 18-60 years who received the Ad26.COV2.S COVID-19 vaccine or a placebo. Sequencing was performed on peripheral blood, taken in a trial of Ad26.COV2.S vaccine versus placebo. The CDR3 here is CASSPGQGVVGYTF. The DNA for the CDR3 is TGTGCCAGCAGTCCGGGACAGGGGGTCGTTGGCTACACCTTC.